This T cell receptor (beta chain) came from a study of cytomegalovirus exposure and HLA in healthy donors. Study-level results: Evidence from a later analysis indicated that most CMV-associated TCR beta chains looked HLA-restricted.

About this clone itself: Its matching antigen is unknown.

In the PCR, 60 Vbeta and 13 Jbeta primers were used. TCRdb keeps only in-frame clones here, not all; method: immunoSEQ multiplex PCR. The data contain 150,000 to 200,000 clones, approximately 84% of them singletons. The CDR3 spans 13 residues. Germline lookup yields CDR1 MNHEY and CDR2 SVGAGI. The V end lost 6 bases, the J end lost 8 bases, and 15 bases lay between the germline ends. The specimen sequenced was PBMCs. The receptor's source is a boy between 10 and 17 years old in good health and CMV-seronegative. This chain joins TRBV6-5 and TRBJ2-3; no definite D call. The CDR3 protein is CASRPPREVTQYF. The CDR3 nucleotides are TGTGCCAGCAGACCCCCAAGAGAGGTTACGCAGTATTTT.